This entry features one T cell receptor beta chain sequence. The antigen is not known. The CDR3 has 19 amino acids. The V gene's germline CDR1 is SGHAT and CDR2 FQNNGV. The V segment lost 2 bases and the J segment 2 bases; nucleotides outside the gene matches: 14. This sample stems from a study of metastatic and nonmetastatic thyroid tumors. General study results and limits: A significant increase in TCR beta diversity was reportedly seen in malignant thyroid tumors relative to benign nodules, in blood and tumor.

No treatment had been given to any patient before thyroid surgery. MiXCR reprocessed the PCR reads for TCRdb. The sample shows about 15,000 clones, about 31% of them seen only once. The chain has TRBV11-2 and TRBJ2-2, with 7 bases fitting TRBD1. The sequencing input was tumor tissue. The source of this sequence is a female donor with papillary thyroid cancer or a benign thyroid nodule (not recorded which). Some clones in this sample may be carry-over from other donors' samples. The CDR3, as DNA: TGTGCCAGCAGCTTATCCCTGGCAGGGGGTTCTGGAAACACCGGGGAGCTGTTTTTT. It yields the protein CASSLSLAGGSGNTGELFF.